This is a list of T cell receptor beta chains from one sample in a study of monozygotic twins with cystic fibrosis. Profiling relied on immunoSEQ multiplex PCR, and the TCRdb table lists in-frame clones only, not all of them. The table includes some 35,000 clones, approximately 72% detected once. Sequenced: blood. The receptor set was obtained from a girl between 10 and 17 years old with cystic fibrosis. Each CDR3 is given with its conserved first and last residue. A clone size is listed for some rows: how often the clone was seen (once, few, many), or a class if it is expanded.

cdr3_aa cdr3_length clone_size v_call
CASSIGAMNTEAFF 14 NA TRBV19
CASSDTGLAGYEQFF 15 NA TRBV10-1
CASSFRDRLRETQYF 15 NA TRBV5-6
CASSGGTNTGELFF 14 NA TRBV5-4
CASIGLAGGPYNEQFF 16 NA TRBV19
CASANYNEQFF 11 NA TRBV6-6
CASRRTGQGYTEAFF 15 few TRBV6-5
CASSSPGNTIYF 12 NA TRBV11-2
CASLHRKSGGWEQYF 15 few TRBV5-5
CASSVPGTGYNEQFF 15 NA TRBV9
CAWTGGEGDTQYF 13 once TRBV30
CASSTLWGGEEQYF 14 NA TRBV11-2
CAISESGPDYGYTF 14 NA TRBV10-3
CASSTEGNQPQHF 13 NA TRBV9
CSVVPDSLSEAFF 13 few TRBV29-1
CASSSYRAYQETQYF 15 NA TRBV5-6
CASRVTGDTDTQYF 14 NA TRBV5-6
CASSFQGTSGNTIYF 15 NA TRBV7-2
CASSPPRSAYNEQFF 15 NA TRBV18
CASSLTGRNEQYF 13 few TRBV5-4
CASSQEILSNTEAFF 15 few TRBV4-3
CASSSSGDPNQPQHF 15 NA TRBV5-1
CASHRSSGFYNEQFF 15 NA TRBV5-1
CATRGSTGTTSSNEQFF 17 NA TRBV10-3
CASSPGRVSEKLFF 14 NA TRBV7-2
CSVKDRVRDEQYF 13 NA TRBV29-1
CASSQGDGRGDTQYF 15 NA TRBV4-3
CASSARDRVGEQFF 14 NA TRBV7-3
CASSIRREANNEQFF 15 few TRBV19
CASSSRGGLSNQPQHF 16 NA TRBV28
CAWSVLTSGNTIYF 14 few TRBV30
CASSMAGGPGSNQPQHF 17 few TRBV19
CASSPRVGDYGYTF 14 NA TRBV7-2
CASSLVRGQDGGYTF 15 NA TRBV7-8
CASSIRQRDGYTF 13 NA TRBV19
CASSLAWEQFF 11 NA TRBV7-2
CASSLSRGNTEAFF 14 NA TRBV7-9
CASSETSGAYTDTQYF 16 NA TRBV25-1
CAGRLRAARTGNTIYF 16 NA TRBV30
CASSREGAREQYF 13 few TRBV5-1
CASKKQLVGYGYTF 14 NA TRBV6-5
CASSDRNTEAFF 12 few TRBV6-4
CASSVGGPAAGGGTGELFF 19 NA TRBV9
CASSFTGSSYEQYF 14 NA TRBV7-2
CASSPLQDGLYGYTF 15 NA TRBV7-9
CASSRSGNTEAFF 13 NA TRBV4-1
CASSAQGGYGYTF 13 once TRBV27
CASSDGLERLETQYF 15 NA TRBV11-2
CATSKEPDVLLSSNYGYTF 19 NA TRBV15
CSSRDYEADTQYF 13 NA TRBV29-1
CASGVGGGTQYF 12 NA TRBV25-1
CASSHPRGESGGYTF 15 NA TRBV11-2
CASSLSGLAGKETQYF 16 once TRBV27
CASFVPGQKGDNYGYTF 17 NA TRBV27
CAWNQQAGNEQFF 13 NA TRBV30